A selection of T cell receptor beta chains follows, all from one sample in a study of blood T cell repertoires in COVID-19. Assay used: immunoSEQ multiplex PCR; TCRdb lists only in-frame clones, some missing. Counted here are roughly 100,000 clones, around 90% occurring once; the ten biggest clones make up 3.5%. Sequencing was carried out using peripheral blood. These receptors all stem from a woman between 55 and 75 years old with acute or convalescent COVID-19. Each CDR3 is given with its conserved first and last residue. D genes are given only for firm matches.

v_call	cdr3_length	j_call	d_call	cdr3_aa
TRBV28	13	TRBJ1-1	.	CASSWTVNTEAFF
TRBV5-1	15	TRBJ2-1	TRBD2	CASRSGLAKNNEQFF
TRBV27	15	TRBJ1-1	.	CASSFQTGRGTEAFF
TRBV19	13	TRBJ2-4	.	CASRGGQRDIQYF
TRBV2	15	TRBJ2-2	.	CASSAVAANTGELFF
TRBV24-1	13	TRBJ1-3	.	CATSDLQGRGVYF
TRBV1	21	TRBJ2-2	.	CTSSPSRRSASGNSNTGELFF
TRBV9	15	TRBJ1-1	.	CASSVEVRANTEAFF
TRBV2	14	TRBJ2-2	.	CASRTGDVTGELFF
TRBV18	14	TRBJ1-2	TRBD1	CASFQGEENYGYTF
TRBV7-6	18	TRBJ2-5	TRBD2	CASSFWSSGTGNQETQYF
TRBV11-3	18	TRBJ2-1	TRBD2	CASSLGLLAGRSYNEQFF
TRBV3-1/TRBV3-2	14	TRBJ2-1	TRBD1	CASSPGQGFGEQFF
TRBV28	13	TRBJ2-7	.	CASSYRASYEQYF
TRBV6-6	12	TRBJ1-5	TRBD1	CASREPSGTETF
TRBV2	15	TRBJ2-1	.	CASTPGQGRWNEQFF
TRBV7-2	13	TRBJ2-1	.	CASSSIWQNEQFF
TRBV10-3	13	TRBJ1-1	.	CAITGVLNTEAFF
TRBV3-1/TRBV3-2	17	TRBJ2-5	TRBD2	CASSQGRTSPYQETQYF
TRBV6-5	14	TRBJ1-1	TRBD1	CASSPRQGSIEAFF
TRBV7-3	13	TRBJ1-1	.	CASSQGHGTEAFF
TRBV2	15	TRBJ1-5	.	CASSDRGLGNQPQHF
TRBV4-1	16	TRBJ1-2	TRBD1	CASSQGGQGGNYGYTF
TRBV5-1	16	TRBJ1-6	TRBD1	CASSPAQGGIGSPLHF
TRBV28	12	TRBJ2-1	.	CASAGIYNEQFF
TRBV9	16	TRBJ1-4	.	CASSVSANPGERKLFF
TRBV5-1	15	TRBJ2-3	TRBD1	CASSYRGQSTDTQYF
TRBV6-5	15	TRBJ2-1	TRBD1	CASRESGQGSNEQFF
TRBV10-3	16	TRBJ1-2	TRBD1	CAISADRGKRDYGYTF
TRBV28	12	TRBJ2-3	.	CASRTVVNTQYF
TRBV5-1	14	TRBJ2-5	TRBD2	CASSWGEGRETQYF
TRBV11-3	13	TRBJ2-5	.	CASSQPGRETQYF
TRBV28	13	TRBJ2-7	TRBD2	CASSSGRIGEQYF
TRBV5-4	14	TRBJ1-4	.	CASSLGGPFEKLFF
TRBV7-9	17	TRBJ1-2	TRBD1	CASSSSTGTEYIYGYTF
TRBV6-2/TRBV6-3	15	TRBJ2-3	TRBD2	CASSESGTSTDTQYF
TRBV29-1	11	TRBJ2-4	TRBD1	CSGQGADIQYF
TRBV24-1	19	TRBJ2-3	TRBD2	CATSDFRASGSSGTDTQYF
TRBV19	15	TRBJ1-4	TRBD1	CASSIETGTSPKLFF
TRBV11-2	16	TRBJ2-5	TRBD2	CASSLAAGGPSETQYF
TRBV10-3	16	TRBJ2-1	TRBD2	CAIRARLAGGSNEQFF
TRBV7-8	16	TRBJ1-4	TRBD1	CASSTRGGRGDEKLFF
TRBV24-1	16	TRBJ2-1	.	CATSDHTGKSYNEQFF
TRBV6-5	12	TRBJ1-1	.	CASISTNTEAFF
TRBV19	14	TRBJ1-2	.	CASSPTDILYGYTF
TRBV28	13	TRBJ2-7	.	CATAPDWSNEQYF
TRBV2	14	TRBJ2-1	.	CASSERLAPSEQFF
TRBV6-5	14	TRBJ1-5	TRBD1	CAVLPDRALQPQHF
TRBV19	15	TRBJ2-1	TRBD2	CASSLSGSGVDEQFF
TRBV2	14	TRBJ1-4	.	CASRSGRGDEKLFF
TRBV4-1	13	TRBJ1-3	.	CASSSVSGNTIYF
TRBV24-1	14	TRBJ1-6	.	CATSDGGPDSPLHF
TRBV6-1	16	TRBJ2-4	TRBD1	CASSVLPGQAKNIQYF
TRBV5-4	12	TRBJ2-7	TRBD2	CASSWRGGEQYF